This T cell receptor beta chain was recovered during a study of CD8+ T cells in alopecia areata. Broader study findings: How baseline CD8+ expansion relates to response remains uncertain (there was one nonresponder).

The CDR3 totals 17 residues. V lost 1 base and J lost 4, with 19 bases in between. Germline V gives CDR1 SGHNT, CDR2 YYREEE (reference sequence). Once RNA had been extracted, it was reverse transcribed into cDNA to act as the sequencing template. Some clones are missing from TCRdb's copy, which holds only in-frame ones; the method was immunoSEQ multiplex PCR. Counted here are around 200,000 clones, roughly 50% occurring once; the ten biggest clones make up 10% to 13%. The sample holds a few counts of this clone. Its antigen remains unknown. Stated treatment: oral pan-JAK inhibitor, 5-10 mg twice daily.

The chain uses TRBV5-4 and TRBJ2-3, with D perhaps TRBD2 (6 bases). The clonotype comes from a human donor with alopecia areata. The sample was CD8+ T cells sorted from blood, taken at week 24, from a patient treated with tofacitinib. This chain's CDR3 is CASSLSASVGDSDTQYF. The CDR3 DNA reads TGTGCCAGCAGCTTGAGTGCTAGCGTAGGGGATTCAGATACGCAGTATTTT.